Listed below are T cell receptor beta chains from one sample, sequenced in a study of T cell responses to AZD1222 COVID-19 vaccine. TCRdb's table, derived via immunoSEQ multiplex PCR, lists solely in-frame clones and lacks some. The sample carries 150,000 or so clones, 89% recorded once. Sequenced material: peripheral blood, taken on day 0 of AZD1222 vaccination. These TCRs come from an adult in good health. Both conserved end residues are trimmed from each CDR3.

V	J	CDR3
TRBV18	TRBJ1-5	ASSPPSVRTDQPQH
TRBV5-4	TRBJ2-2	ASGRAHTGELF
TRBV13	TRBJ2-7	ASGTSGTYEQY
TRBV21-1	TRBJ2-4	ASSFPGRTGAKNIQY
TRBV28	TRBJ2-1	ASSLLRLSSYNEQF
TRBV6-4	TRBJ2-2	ASSEDSHGELF
TRBV10-3	TRBJ1-5	AISSRGSDQPQH
TRBV11-2	TRBJ1-3	ASSLGVSSGNTIY
TRBV28	TRBJ1-3	ASSLGGSYLSGNTIY
TRBV19	TRBJ1-2	ASSIGGVYGYT
TRBV4-1	TRBJ1-2	ASSQAISGQEIGYT
TRBV7-9	TRBJ1-4	ASSQRDRGRDEKLF
TRBV27	TRBJ2-7	ASSLSVTGGYEQY
TRBV29-1	TRBJ1-1	SVGQGATAGAF
TRBV5-6	TRBJ1-6	ASSLRRRREGSPLH
TRBV7-3	TRBJ2-1	ASSWEETPYNEQF
TRBV19	TRBJ2-6	ASSITGGISGANVLT
TRBV28	TRBJ1-3	ASSLFPPSGNTIY
TRBV24-1	TRBJ2-3	ATRGLKAGGIDTQY
TRBV6-4	TRBJ2-3	ASSAGTGEPGDTQY
TRBV28	TRBJ1-1	ASTRTGAWNTEAF
TRBV5-1	TRBJ2-1	ASTDEQF
TRBV7-9	TRBJ1-1	ASSRLGSEAF
TRBV4-2	TRBJ1-2	ASSQGRVYGYT